This record looks at one T cell receptor beta chain sequence and its context. The specificity of this receptor is unknown. No much larger clonotype is one base removed from it; base qualities were not supplied. From the cysteine through the phenylalanine, the CDR3 covers 19 amino acids. This entry keeps only the CDR3 DNA: 57 bases, framed from base 1. V is clipped by 3 bases and J by 0 bases, and the sequence between their germline boundaries is 18 bases long. The germline V gene gives CDR1 as SGHAT and CDR2 as FQNNGV. For the CD8 naive samples, CD45RO-negative cells were positively selected for CCR7, yielding a CD45RA+CCR7+ population from which TemRA cells were excluded. Donors were healthy HIV-negative adults with no recently reported acute infections or vaccinations. All donors were Caucasian adults living in Nashville, Tennessee, USA. After blood collection by leukapheresis, PBMCs were isolated using Ficoll-Histopaque density gradient centrifugation and then cryopreserved in the vapor phase of liquid nitrogen. Analytical flow cytometry was used to check the purity and quantity of every magnetically sorted T cell population. From each sorted fraction, genomic DNA was isolated and quantified by UV absorbance on a Nanodrop 2000c.

The sample originates from a study of shared clonotypes between healthy human individuals (dated by TCRdb to 2020 to 2022). The study in broad terms: The cohort included three men and two women between 18 and 49 years of age. Per donor, three plates each were used for CD4 naive and CD4 memory, two for CD8 naive, and one for CD8 memory. The study deeply sequenced blood TCR repertoires of about five healthy adults to estimate repertoire size and the extent of clonotype sharing between individuals. Libraries were prepared and TCR repertoires were sequenced by different laboratories using diverse techniques, in order to increase sequencing depth and limit assay-specific biases. Leukapheresis yielded between about 0.85 and 10 billion PBMCs per donor. On the study overall, not on this receptor specifically: Compared with non-shared clonotypes, the clonotypes found in all four sorted-subset donors had higher generation probabilities. Incomplete sequencing was indicated by rarefaction of sorted-subset datasets, despite the large sequencing depth. Because the study included only a small number of donors, the genetic and exposure-history diversity represented was limited. When several donors were compared, the shared fraction of clonotypes was about 5% for naive CD4, about 4% for naive CD8, 2% to 2.5% for memory CD4, and 0.35% to 0.5% for memory CD8. Based on pairwise subsampling, the degree of clonotype sharing among donors was expected to be affected by sequencing depth. Larger estimated clonotype richness was generally found for naive subsets than for memory subsets. Sampling was limited to blood, and TCR repertoires in tissue likely differ from TCR repertoires in blood.

TCR CDR3 regions were amplified from genomic DNA by multiplex PCR using the deep immunoSEQ assay. Extracted genomic DNA from each cell subset was distributed evenly across all wells of several immunoSEQ 96-well plates, and each plate was treated as a replicate. For sorted subsets, roughly 200 ng of genomic DNA, equivalent to tens of thousands of T cell genomes, went into each replicate PCR. Purified libraries were quantified with a Qubit 3.0 fluorometer, sized on a Bioanalyzer 2100, and re-quantified with the KAPA Library Quantification kit. Every immunoSEQ 96-well plate was sequenced on a separate single-read 150-cycle Illumina NextSeq 550 flow cell. The original methods were these. Because the immunoSEQ output held only junctional sequences and lacked quality scores, the filtering could not match the filtering applied to full-length reads. To assign V/J genes and CDR3, sequences were annotated using PyIR, a Python wrapper for IgBLAST v1.9, with IMGT germline references. Reads with weak V/J assignments (E-value above 1e-6), missing CDR3, stop codons, out-of-frame junctions, or ambiguous translated residues were removed. A V3J clonotype was defined by an identical inferred V gene, J gene, and CDR3 amino acid sequence. Percentage overlap between repertoires was computed as shared unique clonotypes divided by the size of the smaller repertoire. Repertoire richness was assessed with RTK rarefaction, the Chao1 estimator, and Recon v2.1 estimates of unobserved clonotypes. OLGA was used to compute generation probabilities for all TCRbeta clonotypes that the gDNA method yielded from a few donors. This immuneACCESS table, as held by TCRdb, lists in-frame sequences with V and J called but not all clones. Of the missing ones, under half trace to an unresolved V gene in checked studies; the others have no known cause. V, J and clone size were drawn from that table, and D and trimming were deduced from the DNA. The table for this sample lists 1.5 million to 2.5 million clones; approximately 94% of them were counted only once. Of the sample, under 1.5% is held by the ten largest clones.

The source is a man between 18 and 35 years old in good health. The sequenced sample consisted of naive CD8+ T cells sorted from blood. The sample's cell subset or site, from its label and the paper: CD45RA+CCR7+. The sequence links TRBV11-2 to TRBJ2-6, with TRBD2 as a weak D call on 5 bases. Read as DNA, the sequence is TGTGCCAGCAGCTTTCAGAGTTACAGAGGGAGCTCTGGGGCCAACGTCCTGACTTTC. It codes for CASSFQSYRGSSGANVLTF.